This TCR beta chain was recorded in a study of T cells in Graves' hyperthyroidism and ophthalmopathy. Calling Graves' hyperthyroidism stable meant ophthalmopathy did not progress within 18 months. Patients aged 18 to 65 had newly diagnosed hyperthyroidism that had lasted under 2 months. Researchers barred patients who had uncontrolled infection, other autoimmune disease, pregnancy or lactation. In making diagnoses, clinical symptoms, serum thyroxine and TRAb, thyroid ultrasound and orbital computed tomography were all used. TCR beta CDR3 regions were amplified from RNA. The HTBI primer set was used in a first-round RT-PCR of the TCR CDR3. TCRdb re-analysed the multiplex PCR reads in MiXCR, keeping a single row per CDR3 protein. The table shows around 580,000 distinct CDR3 sequences, with roughly 50% occurring only once. The germline V gene encodes CDR1 WNHNN and CDR2 SYGVQD (reference sequence). The CDR3 is made up of 16 amino acids. The germline V and J ends were trimmed by 2 bases and 6 bases, with 17 bases remaining between them.

This clonotype has ten or more counts. Sequencing was carried out using peripheral blood or thyroid tissue (not recorded which). The source of this sequence is a young woman with Graves' hyperthyroidism. The rearrangement links TRBV10-1 to TRBJ1-5; D uncertain. The CDR3 is CASSEGVNAGSQPQHF. The CDR3 bases are TGCGCCAGCAGTGAGGGTGTCAACGCAGGCAGTCAGCCCCAGCATTTT.